This record concerns one TCR beta chain sequence. Its antigen is undetermined. This sample is part of a study of T cell responses to AZD1222 COVID-19 vaccine. The protocol was immunoSEQ multiplex PCR, while the TCRdb copy is restricted to in-frame clones and leaves out a portion. The data contain some 170,000 clones, approximately 94% of them singletons. The V gene's germline CDR1 is SGHVS and CDR2 FQNEAQ. This CDR3 contains 15 residues. V lost 5 bases and J 4 bases, leaving 15 bases between the germline ends. Study results and caveats: At 160-218 and 743-854, vaccine-associated CD4 TCRs were dominant, and they spanned spike. Two AZD1222 administrations were followed by greater Spike-specific TCR breadth and depth. Reports indicate that nearly half of spike-specific TCRs are directed at unmutated variant regions. Females made up more of the donors, who were largely white British, and clonal diversity may have come out too low.

The sample consisted of peripheral blood, taken on day 0 of AZD1222 vaccination. The sequence was collected from an adult in good health. The chain recombines TRBV7-8 with TRBJ2-1; D is perhaps TRBD2 (6 bases). The CDR3 DNA reads TGTGCCAGCAGCCCCTACCGGGGGACGTACAATGAGCAGTTCTTC. This encodes CASSPYRGTYNEQFF. Complete variable domain (other parts from reference TRBV7-8 and TRBJ2-1): GAGVSQSPRYKVAKRGQDVALRCDPISGHVSLFWYQQALGQGPEFLTYFQNEAQLDKSGLPSDRFFAERPEGSVSTLKIQRTQQEDSAVYLCASSPYRGTYNEQFFGPGTRLTVL.